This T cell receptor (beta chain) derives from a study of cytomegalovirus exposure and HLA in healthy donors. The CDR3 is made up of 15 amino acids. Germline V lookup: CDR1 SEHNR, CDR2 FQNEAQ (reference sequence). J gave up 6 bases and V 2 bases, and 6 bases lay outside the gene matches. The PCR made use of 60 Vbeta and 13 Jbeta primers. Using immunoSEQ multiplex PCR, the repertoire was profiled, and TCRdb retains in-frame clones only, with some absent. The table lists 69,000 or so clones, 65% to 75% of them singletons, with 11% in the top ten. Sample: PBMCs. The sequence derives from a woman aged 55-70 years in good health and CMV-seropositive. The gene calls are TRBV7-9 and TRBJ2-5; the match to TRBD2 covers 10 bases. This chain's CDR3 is CASSLTSGALKTQYF. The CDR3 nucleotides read TGTGCCAGCAGCTTAACTAGCGGGGCCCTGAAGACCCAGTACTTC.